Here is one T cell receptor (beta chain) with its context. Profiled with immunoSEQ multiplex PCR; TCRdb holds only in-frame clones, not every one. The sample has 60,000 to 85,000 clones, roughly nine tenths seen once. The CDR3 sequence is 10 residues long. CDR1 and CDR2 (germline): MNHEY, SMNVEV (reference sequence). This sample is part of a study of OX40 agonist ivuxolimab in advanced cancers. In the study overall: Patients were infused with ivuxolimab every 2 weeks at 0.01 to 10 mg/kg.

The sample consisted of CD4+ or CD8+ T cells sorted from blood, taken in a trial of the OX40 agonist ivuxolimab. The V call is TRBV27, the J call TRBJ2-7; D remains ambiguous. This clonotype originated in an adult with an advanced solid tumor such as melanoma, head and neck, liver or kidney cancer. The DNA for the CDR3 is TGTTCCCCCGTATCCTACGAGCAGTACTTC. It yields the protein CSPVSYEQYF.